This T cell receptor (beta chain) was recorded in a study of resident and recirculating memory T cells in vitiligo. This CDR3 is built from 13 residues. Trimming cost V 5 bases and J 6 bases; bases outside gene matches: 4. The V gene's germline CDR1 is LNHDA and CDR2 SQIVND (reference sequence). Generated by immunoSEQ multiplex PCR, the TCRdb table keeps only in-frame clones and is missing some. The sample holds tens of thousands of clones; roughly nine tenths are singletons and the top ten take over 4.5%. No vitiligo treatment was given during the prior three months. What was sequenced was blood. The receptor comes from a male donor with vitiligo. The chain couples TRBV19 to TRBJ2-1; 7 bases match TRBD2. The CDR3 sequence: CASSLAVINEQFF. The DNA for the CDR3 is TGTGCCAGTAGTCTAGCGGTAATCAATGAGCAGTTCTTC.